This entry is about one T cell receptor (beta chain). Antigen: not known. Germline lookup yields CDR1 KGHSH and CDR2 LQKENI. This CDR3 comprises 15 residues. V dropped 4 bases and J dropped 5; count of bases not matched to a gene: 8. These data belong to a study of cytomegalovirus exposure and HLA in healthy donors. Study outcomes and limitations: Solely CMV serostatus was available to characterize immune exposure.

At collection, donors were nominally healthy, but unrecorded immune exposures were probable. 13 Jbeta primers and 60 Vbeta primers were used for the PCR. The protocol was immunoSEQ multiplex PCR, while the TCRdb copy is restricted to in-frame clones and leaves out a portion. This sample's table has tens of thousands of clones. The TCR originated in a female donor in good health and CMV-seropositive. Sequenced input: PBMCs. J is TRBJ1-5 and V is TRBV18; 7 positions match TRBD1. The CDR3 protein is CASSQSGTAYQPQHF. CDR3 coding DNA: TGTGCCAGCTCACAGTCCGGGACAGCTTATCAGCCCCAGCATTTT.